This note documents a single TCR beta chain sequence. Its antigen is as yet unknown. This CDR3 has 14 residues. With V trimmed by 5 bases and J by 3 bases, 4 bases remained unmatched. This specimen belongs to a study of Graves' ophthalmopathy and Graves' hyperthyroidism. Study-wide results and caveats: Most expanded clonotypes in thyroid above 0.001 frequency also showed up in blood.

RNA transcripts served as template for amplifying TCR beta CDR3 sequences. First-round RT-PCR relied on HTBI primers, and a second-round multiplex PCR came next. TCRdb redid the calling of the multiplex PCR reads with MiXCR, one entry per CDR3 protein. Of 350,000 to 450,000 distinct CDR3 sequences listed, approximately 16% were seen once; the top ten hold 1.6%. Sequenced input: peripheral blood. The source of this sequence is a young woman with Graves' ophthalmopathy. This chain joins TRBV12-3 or TRBV12-4 and TRBJ1-1; 9 bases align to TRBD1. CDR3 bases: TGTGCCAGCAGTCCGGACAGGGGCCACACTGAAGCTTTCTTT. It encodes CASSPDRGHTEAFF.